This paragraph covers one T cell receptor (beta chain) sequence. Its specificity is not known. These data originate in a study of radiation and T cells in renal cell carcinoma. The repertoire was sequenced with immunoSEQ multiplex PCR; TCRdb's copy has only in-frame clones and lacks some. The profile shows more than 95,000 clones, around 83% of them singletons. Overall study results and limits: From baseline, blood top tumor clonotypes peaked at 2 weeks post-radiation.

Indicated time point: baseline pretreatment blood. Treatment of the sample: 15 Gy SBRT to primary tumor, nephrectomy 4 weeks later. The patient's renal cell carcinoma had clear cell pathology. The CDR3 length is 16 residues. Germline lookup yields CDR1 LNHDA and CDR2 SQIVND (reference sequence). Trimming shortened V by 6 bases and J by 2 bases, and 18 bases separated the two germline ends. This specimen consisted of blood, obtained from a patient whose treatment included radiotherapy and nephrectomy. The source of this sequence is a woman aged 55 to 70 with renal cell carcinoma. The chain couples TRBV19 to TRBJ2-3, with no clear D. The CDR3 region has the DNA TGTGCCAGTAGCAAAAAAATTAAAATCCACACAGATACGCAGTATTTT. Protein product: CASSKKIKIHTDTQYF.